These 29 T cell receptor beta chains were sequenced from one sample in a study of CD8 T cells in ankylosing spondylitis. TCRdb passed the 5' RACE reads through MiXCR, listing each CDR3 protein once. This table holds about 300,000 distinct CDR3 sequences, approximately 10% found once. Specimen: blood, either unsorted or a sorted T cell fraction (not recorded which). These receptors came from a female donor with ankylosing spondylitis or in good health (not recorded which).

This clonotype was observed many times. This chain connects TRBV28 to TRBJ2-2; D unresolved. Germline V gene lookup returns CDR1 MDHEN and CDR2 SYDVKM. V lost 6 bases and J lost 1, with 6 bases in between. This CDR3 region has 13 residues. Here the CDR3 reads CASRSVNTGELFF. DNA for the CDR3: TGTGCCAGCAGATCAGTGAACACCGGGGAGCTGTTTTTT.

The rearrangement links TRBV5-6 to TRBJ2-1; 8 bases fit TRBD1. Trimming at V came to 4 bases and at J to 6 bases, leaving 9 bases not matched to a gene. Germline V gene data show CDR1 as SGHDT and CDR2 as YYEEEE. CDR3 length equals 15 residues. The CDR3 sequence: CASSKRQGRGNEQFF. The DNA for the CDR3 is TGTGCCAGCAGCAAGAGACAGGGGAGAGGCAATGAGCAGTTCTTC.

Notes on this clonotype: This sequence may be a read error, since a much larger clone differs from it by one base. This chain joins TRBV18 and TRBJ1-1, with 10 bases fitting TRBD1. Germline V gene lookup returns CDR1 KGHSH and CDR2 LQKENI. Trimming removed 5 bases from V and 3 bases from J; junction bases left unmatched: 6. The CDR3 has 15 amino acids. The CDR3 DNA sequence: TGTGCCAGCTCAGTTAAGACAGGGGGCTACACTGAAGCTTTCTTT. This sequence encodes CASSVKTGGYTEAFF.

The table lists this clonotype with many counts. The chain couples TRBV15 to TRBJ2-1, with a weak D call TRBD2 (5 bases). The germline V gene has CDR1 LNHNV and CDR2 YYDKDF (reference sequence). The CDR3 runs 14 residues. V lost 7 bases and J lost 2, with 12 bases in between. CDR3 nucleotides: TGTGCCACCACCACGAAGAGGGCCTACAATGAGCAGTTCTTC. Protein: CATTTKRAYNEQFF.

The chain combines TRBV6-1 with TRBJ1-3; TRBD1 aligns across 7 bases. V was clipped by 6 bases and J by 2 bases; unmatched bases: 10. The germline V gene encodes CDR1 MNHNS and CDR2 SASEGT. The CDR3 is 16 residues long. The CDR3, as DNA: TGTGCCAGCAGACTACAGGGGTTAGACCCTGGAAACACCATATATTTT. Amino acids: CASRLQGLDPGNTIYF.

This clonotype came up many times. V usage is TRBV20-1 and J usage is TRBJ1-2; D remains ambiguous. The CDR3 covers 13 residues. Trimming took off 6 bases at V and 1 base at J, with 12 bases between the two ends. Per germline, CDR1 DFQATT and CDR2 SNEGSKA (reference sequence). CDR3 in DNA: TGCAGTGCCCTATCCGACCTTAACTATGGCTACACCTTC. Translating it yields CSALSDLNYGYTF.

In this sample, this clonotype turned up many times. The rearrangement links TRBV28 to TRBJ2-7; 7 nucleotides align to TRBD2. The CDR3 has 16 amino acids. V shed 6 bases and J 4 bases; nucleotides not matched to a gene: 15. Germline loops: CDR1 MDHEN, CDR2 SYDVKM. For the CDR3, the DNA is TGTGCCAGCAGACGCCCCCGAGCGGGACGACAGTACGAGCAGTACTTC. Protein product: CASRRPRAGRQYEQYF.

This clonotype appeared many times. This sequence joins TRBV12-3 or TRBV12-4 and TRBJ2-7; either TRBD1 or TRBD2 may supply D (5 bases each). The V gene lost 6 bases and the J gene lost 3 bases, with 18 bases spanning the gap. The CDR3 extends over 15 amino acids. This CDR3 reads CASSRGRDQNYEQYF. The CDR3 DNA follows: TGTGCCAGCAGCCGGGGACGGGACCAAAACTACGAGCAGTACTTC.

The table lists this clonotype with many counts. J is TRBJ2-3 and V is TRBV27; D remains unclear. Germline CDR1 MNHEY, CDR2 SMNVEV (reference sequence). This CDR3 comprises 15 residues. V was clipped by 6 bases and J by 0 bases, with 13 bases between them. Here the CDR3 reads CASSWAARSTDTQYF. The DNA of the CDR3 is TGTGCCAGCAGCTGGGCAGCGCGAAGCACAGATACGCAGTATTTT.

This clonotype is a singleton in its sample. A clone one base away is much larger, so this may be a read error. The V call is TRBV12-3 or TRBV12-4, the J call TRBJ1-1, with D possibly matching TRBD1 (6 bases). The CDR3 extends over 15 amino acids. Trimming took 3 bases from V and 2 from J, leaving 13 bases between them. The CDR3 DNA sequence: TGTGCCAGCAGTTTTGCTAGCGGGGGCAACACTGAAGCTTTCTTT. It yields the protein CASSFASGGNTEAFF.

V gene TRBV20-1 combines with J gene TRBJ2-3; TRBD1 or TRBD2 may be the D gene (6 bases each). V was clipped by 1 base and J by 6 bases, with 11 bases between them. Germline CDR1 is DFQATT and CDR2 is SNEGSKA (reference sequence). CDR3 length: 13 residues. The CDR3 sequence: CSARGGAGDTQYF. CDR3 sequence (DNA): TGCAGTGCTAGAGGGGGGGCCGGGGATACGCAGTATTTT.

The rearrangement joins TRBV3-1 to TRBJ2-1; 7 bases line up with TRBD1. The CDR3 contains 16 residues. V shed 4 bases, J shed 9 bases, and the junction held 15 bases outside the gene matches. Germline V gene lookup returns CDR1 LGHDT and CDR2 YNNKEL (reference sequence). The CDR3: CASSPRDSHFFGEQFF. CDR3 DNA sequence: TGTGCCAGCAGCCCCCGGGACAGCCACTTCTTCGGTGAGCAGTTCTTC.

Many counts were recorded for this clonotype. This chain joins TRBV7-9 and TRBJ2-2; D remains ambiguous. The CDR3 sequence is 11 residues long. V lost 5 bases and J 6 bases, leaving 4 bases between the germline ends. From germline, CDR1 is SEHNR and CDR2 FQNEAQ (reference sequence). The CDR3 reads CASSHAGELFF. CDR3 nucleotide sequence: TGTGCCAGCAGCCACGCCGGGGAGCTGTTTTTT. The complete variable domain, with remaining parts taken from reference TRBV7-9 and TRBJ2-2, reads DTGVSQNPRHKITKRGQNVTFRCDPISEHNRLYWYRQTLGQGPEFLTYFQNEAQLEKSRLLSDRFSAERPKGSFSTLEIQRTEQGDSAMYLCASSHAGELFFGEGSRLTVL.

This clonotype was counted only a few times. This chain links TRBV11-2 with TRBJ2-5; TRBD2 matches at 14 bases. J lost 5 bases, V lost 4 bases, and 6 bases had no gene match. This CDR3 is 16 amino acids long. The germline gives CDR1 SGHAT, CDR2 FQNNGV. Here the CDR3 reads CASSSGTSGSRETQYF. The CDR3 DNA follows: TGTGCCAGCAGCTCCGGGACTAGCGGGAGTCGGGAGACCCAGTACTTC.

The CDR3 sequence is CSALDRPNTGELFF. Written as DNA, the CDR3 is TGCAGTGCTCTAGATCGCCCGAACACCGGGGAGCTGTTTTTT. The J gene is TRBJ2-2, the V gene TRBV20-1; the D is unclear. CDR3 length: 14 residues. Per germline, CDR1 DFQATT and CDR2 SNEGSKA (reference sequence). The ends were cut back, 5 bases at V and 0 bases at J, with 10 bases in the middle.

The gene calls are TRBV28 and TRBJ1-6; no clear D. CDR1 and CDR2 from the germline V gene are MDHEN and SYDVKM. The CDR3 extends over 14 amino acids. V lost 3 bases, J lost 7 bases, and 10 bases lay in between. CDR3 bases: TGTGCCAGCAGTTTGGTAGGAGGGAATTCACCCCTCCACTTT. Translating gives CASSLVGGNSPLHF.

This clonotype has ten or more counts. V and J are TRBV27 and TRBJ2-1; 11 positions agree with TRBD2. Germline V gene lookup returns CDR1 MNHEY and CDR2 SMNVEV (reference sequence). V dropped 6 bases and J dropped 6; count of bases not matched to a gene: 22. There are 20 residues in the CDR3. The CDR3 region has the DNA TGTGCCAGCAGCACAGTTTGGTCGACTAGCGGGAAAAAGTTGGGCAATGAGCAGTTCTTC. Its translation is CASSTVWSTSGKKLGNEQFF.

The sample holds a few counts of this clonotype. The chain recombines TRBV6-2 or TRBV6-3 with TRBJ2-1, with D possibly matching TRBD1 (5 bases). The CDR3 is made up of 17 amino acids. The ends were cut back, 0 bases at V and 7 bases at J, with 19 bases in the middle. Germline V gives CDR1 MNHEY, CDR2 SVGEGT. The CDR3, as DNA: TGTGCCAGCAGTTACTCTCTAGGGGATTACGTTTCAAATGAGCAGTTCTTC. Its translation is CASSYSLGDYVSNEQFF.

This clonotype came up many times. CDR3 bases: TGTGCCAGCAGCCATTGGACTAGGACCCGAGAGACCCAGTACTTC. Translated, it gives CASSHWTRTRETQYF. This chain uses TRBV3-1 with TRBJ2-5; 7 bases fit TRBD2. Trimming took 3 bases from V and 4 from J; bases not matched to a gene: 8. The CDR3 has 15 residues. Germline V gives CDR1 LGHDT, CDR2 YNNKEL (reference sequence).

Remarks on this clonotype: Just one base apart from a much larger clone, this may be a read error. The V and J genes are TRBV10-3 and TRBJ2-5; possibly TRBD1 for D (6 bases). V dropped 0 bases and J dropped 5 bases, with 13 bases sitting between them. The CDR3 extends over 15 amino acids. Germline V gene sequence: CDR1 ENHRY, CDR2 SYGVKD. CDR3 sequence: CAISESRGQGETQYF. The CDR3 DNA reads as TGTGCCATCAGTGAGTCCAGGGGCCAAGGGGAGACCCAGTACTTC.

This clonotype was recorded many times. The chain couples TRBV5-1 to TRBJ2-5, with 7 bases aligning to TRBD2. CDR3 length: 14 residues. Unmatched junction bases numbered 5, after V lost 4 bases and J lost 2 bases. The germline V gene encodes CDR1 SGHRS and CDR2 YFSETQ. This chain's CDR3 is CASSNPAGQETQYF. In DNA form, the CDR3 reads TGCGCCAGCAGCAACCCAGCGGGGCAAGAGACCCAGTACTTC.

This clonotype has just a few counts. The CDR3 spells CASSKLPTGLSYEQYF. CDR3 DNA: TGTGCCAGCAGCAAGCTACCCACAGGGCTCTCCTACGAGCAGTACTTC. The J gene is TRBJ2-7, the V gene TRBV21-1; the table assigns TRBD1, which was not confirmed against the DNA. TRBV21-1 counts as a pseudogene. The CDR3 length is 16 residues.

This chain uses TRBV19 with TRBJ2-7; D remains ambiguous. There are 16 residues in the CDR3. Trimming stripped 1 base from V and 3 bases from J, with 16 bases between. Germline CDR1 and CDR2: LNHDA and SQIVND (reference sequence). DNA for the CDR3: TGTGCCAGTAGTATAGTCGGCCGGGCCTCACTCTACGAGCAGTACTTC. Its protein is CASSIVGRASLYEQYF.

The chain employs TRBV20-1 and TRBJ2-1; 7 nucleotides line up with TRBD2. The CDR3 is 20 residues long. Germline V lookup: CDR1 DFQATT, CDR2 SNEGSKA (reference sequence). V trimming: 1 base; J trimming: 4 bases; junction bases outside the gene matches: 22. CDR3 DNA: TGCAGTGCTAGAGGTCCCGGGCTTCGGCGGGGGAAGAATTTTTACAATGAGCAGTTCTTC. Translated, it gives CSARGPGLRRGKNFYNEQFF.

This clonotype was counted ten times or more. The chain recombines TRBV7-8 with TRBJ1-1; no reliable D call. This CDR3 is 15 amino acids long. V was cut by 4 bases and J by 1 base, with 13 bases left in between. The V gene's germline CDR1 is SGHVS and CDR2 FQNEAQ. CDR3 loop: CASSSWTDWNTEAFF. CDR3 nucleotide sequence: TGTGCCAGCAGCTCTTGGACGGATTGGAACACTGAAGCTTTCTTT.

In this sample, this clonotype turned up many times. In DNA form, the CDR3 reads TGCGCCAGCAGCAAGGGACAGGGCATTAACACCGGGGAGCTGTTTTTT. It specifies CASSKGQGINTGELFF. The chain couples TRBV5-1 to TRBJ2-2; 9 bases are shared with TRBD1. J was trimmed by 2 bases and V by 4 bases; bases with no gene match: 6. Germline values: CDR1 SGHRS, CDR2 YFSETQ. The CDR3 contains 16 residues.

Note on this clonotype: The junction shows a germline mismatch at one end, possibly a read error. The chain uses TRBV20-1 and TRBJ2-5, with D possibly TRBD2 on 6 matching bases. The CDR3 loop spans 12 amino acids. Germline V gene data show CDR1 as DFQATT and CDR2 as SNEGSKA (reference sequence). CDR3 coding DNA: TGCAGTGCTATAAACTCGGGAGAGGCCCAGTACTTC. It translates to CSAINSGEAQYF.

This clonotype came up many times. The V call is TRBV4-1, the J call TRBJ2-1; TRBD2 matches at 10 bases. Germline values: CDR1 MGHRA, CDR2 YSYEKL. The CDR3 spans 15 residues. Losses at the gene ends were 3 bases for V and 6 bases for J; bases not matched to a gene: 5. The CDR3 loop is CASSQSGGAPNEQFF. The CDR3 DNA reads TGCGCCAGCAGCCAGAGCGGGGGGGCCCCCAATGAGCAGTTCTTC.

This clonotype was seen repeatedly, ten times or more. V and J are TRBV10-2 and TRBJ2-1; D may be TRBD1 (6 bases). Germline values: CDR1 WSHSY, CDR2 SAAADI. The V and J ends lost 7 bases and 0 bases respectively, with 10 bases between them. There are 14 residues in the CDR3. The CDR3 region is CASNRASSYNEQFF. The CDR3 nucleotides read TGCGCCAGCAACAGGGCCAGCTCCTACAATGAGCAGTTCTTC.